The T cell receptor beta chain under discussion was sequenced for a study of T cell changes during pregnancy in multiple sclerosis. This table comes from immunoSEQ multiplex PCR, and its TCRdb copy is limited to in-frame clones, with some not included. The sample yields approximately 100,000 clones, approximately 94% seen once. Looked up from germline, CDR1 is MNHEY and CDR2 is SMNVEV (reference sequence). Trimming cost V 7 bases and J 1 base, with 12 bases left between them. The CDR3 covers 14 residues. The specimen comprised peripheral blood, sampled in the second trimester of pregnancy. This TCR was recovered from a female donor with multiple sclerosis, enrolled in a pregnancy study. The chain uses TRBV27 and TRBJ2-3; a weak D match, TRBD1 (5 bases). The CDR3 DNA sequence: TGTGCCAGCACCAGGGTAGGGGGCACAGATACGCAGTATTTT. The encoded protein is CASTRVGGTDTQYF.